This passage covers 9 T cell receptor beta chains from one sample sequenced in a study of blood T cells in healthy people across ages (dated by TCRdb to between 2014 and 2017). Receptor libraries were prepared by 5' RACE. Sequenced on an Illumina HiSeq 2500. The second PCR ran for about 6 to 12 cycles and used a J-beta primer mix along with a sample-barcoded 5' primer. The raw public data were reprocessed by TCRdb itself: fastp quality trimming at Q25, MiXCR clonotype calling, in-frame beta chains only. CDR3 protein duplicates are merged, each entry listing the most common genes and DNA. This sample comprises 550,000 to 750,000 distinct CDR3 sequences, roughly 20% of them detected only once. Under 4% of the sample lies in the top ten. Sequenced sample: blood. Receptors originate from a man aged 70-80 years in good health.

The genes are TRBV12-3 or TRBV12-4 and TRBJ1-2; weak D call: TRBD1 (5 bases). V lost 3 bases, J lost 8 bases, and 10 bases lay in between. The CDR3 loop spans 12 amino acids. The CDR3 loop is CASSLPGGGYTF. The CDR3 nucleotides are TGTGCCAGCAGTTTGCCCGGGGGGGGCTACACCTTC.

For this clonotype: Its ends do not fully match the called genes, so a read error is possible. V and J are TRBV6-5 and TRBJ2-4; D is perhaps TRBD1 (5 bases). The germline CDR1 and CDR2 sequences are MNHEY and SVGAGI. The CDR3 loop spans 19 amino acids. CDR3 DNA sequence: TGTGCCAGCAGTTACTCCCCGGTCAGGGTTGAGTGGACCAAAAACATTCAGTGCTTC. It is translated as CASSYSPVRVEWTKNIQCF.

V and J are TRBV2 and TRBJ1-1, with D uncertain. Germline-derived CDR1 and CDR2 are SNHLY and FYNNEI. The V and J ends lost 1 base and 2 bases respectively, with 11 bases between them. This CDR3 has 15 residues. CDR3 in amino acids: CASSEDGQKNTEAFF. In DNA, the CDR3 is TGTGCCAGCAGTGAAGACGGGCAGAAAAACACTGAAGCTTTCTTT.

This clonotype occurred a few times. This rearrangement joins TRBV5-1 to TRBJ2-1; D perhaps matches TRBD1 (6 bases). Trimming shortened V by 4 bases and J by 2 bases, and 10 bases separated the two germline ends. The CDR3 extends over 14 amino acids. Per germline, CDR1 SGHRS and CDR2 YFSETQ. CDR3 in DNA: TGCGCCAGCAGCGTTGGACAGACCTACAATGAGCAGTTCTTC. This gives the protein CASSVGQTYNEQFF.

This clonotype has just a few counts. V is TRBV27 and J is TRBJ2-5; D might be TRBD1 (6 bases). TRBJ2-7 explains the end of the DNA better; the J call may be wrong. CDR3 length: 14 amino acids. CDR1 MNHEY and CDR2 SMNVEV come from the germline V gene (reference sequence). Written as DNA, the CDR3 is TGTGCCAGCAGTTTGGGAAAGGGGGCCTACGAGCAGTACTTC. It is translated as CASSLGKGAYEQYF.

This clonotype has more than one count but fewer than ten. The chain uses TRBV3-1 and TRBJ2-1; 9 bases align to TRBD2. The CDR3 totals 14 residues. The V and J ends lost 8 bases and 2 bases, in that order; junction bases with no gene match: 4. CDR1 is LGHDT and CDR2 is YNNKEL in the germline V gene (reference sequence). CDR3 region: CASLGLAPYNEQFF. For the CDR3, the DNA is TGTGCCAGCCTCGGACTAGCGCCCTACAATGAGCAGTTCTTC.

The rearrangement links TRBV4-1 to TRBJ2-3; a possible D gene is TRBD2 (6 bases). V lost 2 bases and J 5 bases, leaving 20 bases between the germline ends. Germline V gives CDR1 MGHRA, CDR2 YSYEKL. The CDR3 is 17 residues long. In DNA, the CDR3 is TGCGCCAGCAGCCAAATTAGGACATGGAGGAGGGAAGATACGCAGTATTTT. This gives the protein CASSQIRTWRREDTQYF.

Only a few counts were recorded for this clonotype. The chain links TRBV28 to TRBJ2-1; 11 bases line up with TRBD2. The CDR3 has 16 residues. The J segment lost 7 bases and the V segment lost 6 bases, leaving 11 bases of the junction unmatched. Germline V lookup: CDR1 MDHEN, CDR2 SYDVKM. In DNA, the CDR3 is TGTGCCAGCAGCCCGACTAGCGGGAAAGGGGAAAATGAGCAGTTCTTC. Its translation is CASSPTSGKGENEQFF.

J is TRBJ1-2 and V is TRBV28; no clear D. Trimming took 5 bases from V and 1 from J, leaving 2 bases between them. Germline V gene sequence: CDR1 MDHEN, CDR2 SYDVKM. The CDR3 is 11 amino acids. The CDR3 protein is CASSINYGYTF. As DNA, the CDR3 is TGTGCCAGCAGTATTAACTATGGCTACACCTTC.